This T cell receptor (beta chain) comes out of a study of CXCR3-negative and CXCR3-positive naive CD8 T cells. Study-wide results and caveats: Both naive subsets showed comparably high diversity, and memory CD8+ cells showed much lower diversity. Higher TRB CDR3 hydrophobicity marked CXCR3-positive naive cells relative to CXCR3-negative naive cells.

The TRB libraries of cDNA were built by UMI-labeled 5' RACE. No DNA is given; TCRdb re-called the 5' RACE reads and lists each CDR3 protein once. This sample's table has 84,000 or so distinct CDR3 sequences. Turning to this clonotype: No antigen is known for it.

The CDR3 has 15 residues. Germline-derived CDR1 and CDR2 are SGHRS and YFSETQ. This chain joins TRBV5-1 and TRBJ2-1; lacking DNA, the TRBD2 call made by TCRdb goes unchecked. The sequencing input was naive CXCR3- CD8+ T cells from blood. This sample's subset: CD45RO-CCR7+CD27+CD95- naive CD8+ T cells lacking CXCR3 (TNR3-). This receptor was obtained from a human donor in good health. Some clones in this sample may be carry-over from other donors' samples. The CDR3 sequence: CASSWIAGGYNEQFF.